A selection of T cell receptor beta chains follows, all from one sample in a study of T cell responses to AZD1222 COVID-19 vaccine. Clones were sequenced by immunoSEQ multiplex PCR, and TCRdb holds only the in-frame ones, with some missing. The sample records over 120,000 clones, approximately 93% being singletons. Source: peripheral blood, taken after recovery from COVID-19. These receptors were obtained from an adult who had recovered from COVID-19. CDR3s include the opening cysteine and the closing phenylalanine or tryptophan. Clone sizes are given selectively: once, few, many, or a class where the clone is expanded.

J,size,V,CDR3
TRBJ1-4,.,TRBV10-3,CAISESGGQVEKLFF
TRBJ2-3,.,TRBV19,CASSIARLAVDTDTQYF
TRBJ2-7,.,TRBV19,CASRLAGGPPYEQYF
TRBJ2-3,.,TRBV19,CASGTGGDTDTQYF
TRBJ1-1,.,TRBV28,CASSPWADTEAFF
TRBJ2-7,.,TRBV15,CATSRGAYEQYF
TRBJ2-5,.,TRBV6-5,CASRQQVPYQETQYF
TRBJ2-2,.,TRBV10-3,CAISENTGNTGELFF
TRBJ2-2,.,TRBV6-1,CASSEWTGELFF
TRBJ2-1,.,TRBV27,CASSPRQGPYNEQFF
TRBJ2-4,.,TRBV28,CASSQRRRILAKNIQYF
TRBJ2-4,.,TRBV2,CASSARDIAQAKNIQYF
TRBJ2-1,.,TRBV6-2/TRBV6-3,CASSLPLTSGSTKPSYNEQFF
TRBJ1-3,.,TRBV2,CASTLTSLRSGNTIYF
TRBJ1-1,.,TRBV19,CASSPRDSEAFF
TRBJ1-1,.,TRBV18,CASSPKGGDTEAFF
TRBJ1-2,.,TRBV6-5,CASSTIPGDRYGYTF
TRBJ1-5,.,TRBV28,CASSTDDYSNQPQHF
TRBJ2-7,.,TRBV28,CASSLWGEQYF
TRBJ2-1,.,TRBV3-1/TRBV3-2,CASSSLAGPNNEQFF
TRBJ2-2,.,TRBV25-1,CASSDWGRGGTGELFF
TRBJ2-7,.,TRBV4-1,CASSQDRSIADLYEQYF
TRBJ1-1,.,TRBV28,CASSLVSIAEAFF
TRBJ2-5,.,TRBV7-9,CASSLRAGGVKRQETQYF
TRBJ2-7,.,TRBV29-1,CSALGASGSYEQYF
TRBJ2-1,.,TRBV5-1,CASARRGLAGDNEQFF
TRBJ2-1,.,TRBV10-1,CASSARGSTGSYNEQFF
TRBJ1-2,.,TRBV5-6,CASSLVKIRDSNLNYGYTF
TRBJ1-5,.,TRBV27,CASSQQTGTDLSPQHF
TRBJ2-2,.,TRBV11-2,CASSLDSGTGELFF
TRBJ2-3,.,TRBV27,CASSPFRNTQYF
TRBJ2-3,.,TRBV6-5,CASSPPSASTDTQYF
TRBJ1-1,.,TRBV4-1,CASSQESFGGLNTEAFF
TRBJ1-2,.,TRBV4-1,CASSQVSKGYGYTF
TRBJ1-1,.,TRBV15,CATSRVGGNTEAFF
TRBJ1-2,.,TRBV29-1,CSVGSGNYGYTF
TRBJ2-1,few,TRBV5-1,CASSATSGRTIEQFF
TRBJ1-5,.,TRBV10-3,CAISESTGTAVQPQHF
TRBJ2-1,.,TRBV6-5,CASQLIAGEIYEQFF
TRBJ2-4,once,TRBV19,CASHRSAGGPRDIQYF
TRBJ1-1,.,TRBV28,CASSFISANTEAFF
TRBJ1-4,.,TRBV2,CASQRDLNEKLFF
TRBJ2-7,once,TRBV5-1,CASSFGQGSYEQYF
TRBJ2-2,.,TRBV9,CASTVGQHTGELFF
TRBJ1-5,.,TRBV19,CASSSLGVSNQPQHF
TRBJ2-7,.,TRBV28,CASSLLNSGTSRTKWSYEQYF
TRBJ2-1,.,TRBV18,CASSPVAGQTNEQFF
TRBJ2-2,.,TRBV2,CASSEETLGTGELFF
TRBJ1-1,.,TRBV28,CASTGPRHTEAFF
TRBJ1-1,.,TRBV7-9,CASSLGYLQNTEAFF
TRBJ1-2,.,TRBV10-1,CASSENTGYGYTF
TRBJ2-1,once,TRBV7-9,CASSFALRWYNEQFF
TRBJ2-7,.,TRBV19,CASSIDRTSGIGAEQYF
TRBJ2-1,few,TRBV5-6,CASSLGLAGHNEQFF
TRBJ2-1,.,TRBV19,CASTLSGLEANEQFF